These T cell receptor beta chains were read from a single sample in a study of cytomegalovirus exposure and HLA in healthy donors. The protocol was immunoSEQ multiplex PCR, while the TCRdb copy is restricted to in-frame clones and leaves out a portion. The sample has 200,000 to 250,000 clones, 70% to 85% seen once. The sequenced material came from PBMCs. These TCRs come from a woman between 40 and 55 years old in good health and CMV-seronegative. The CDR3 runs from the conserved cysteine through the conserved F or W. D genes are given only for firm matches. A clone size is listed for some rows: how often the clone was seen (once, few, many), or a class if it is expanded.

D: TRBD2
J: TRBJ2-2
size: few
V: TRBV11-2
CDR3: CASSSLAGVTGELFF
DNA: TGTGCCAGCAGCTCCCTAGCGGGGGTGACCGGGGAGCTGTTTTTT

D: TRBD2
J: TRBJ2-5
size: .
V: TRBV18
CDR3: CASSPSPRRGGEETQYF
DNA: TGTGCCAGCTCACCCTCACCCCGGCGGGGGGGCGAAGAGACCCAGTACTTC

D: .
J: TRBJ1-3
size: .
V: TRBV9
CDR3: CASSPFGGNTIYF
DNA: TGTGCCAGCAGCCCCTTTGGGGGCAACACCATATATTTT

D: .
J: TRBJ1-2
size: .
V: TRBV9
CDR3: CASSLLTGPEYGYTF
DNA: TGTGCCAGCAGCTTACTAACAGGGCCTGAATATGGCTACACCTTC

D: .
J: TRBJ1-1
size: .
V: TRBV7-6
CDR3: CASSFTPLAEAFF
DNA: TGTGCCAGCAGCTTTACCCCACTCGCTGAAGCTTTCTTT

D: .
J: TRBJ1-4
size: .
V: TRBV23-1
CDR3: CASSTGATNEKLFF
DNA: TGCGCCAGCAGCACGGGAGCAACTAATGAAAAACTGTTTTTT

D: .
J: TRBJ1-1
size: .
V: TRBV6-6
CDR3: CASTAGSAVNTEAFF
DNA: TGTGCCAGCACTGCAGGTTCGGCCGTTAACACTGAAGCTTTCTTT

D: .
J: TRBJ2-2
size: .
V: TRBV9
CDR3: CASSVAAGVGTGELFF
DNA: TGTGCCAGCAGCGTAGCCGCAGGGGTGGGCACCGGGGAGCTGTTTTTT

D: TRBD2
J: TRBJ2-7
size: .
V: TRBV7-9
CDR3: CASSLSTSGLYEQYF
DNA: TGTGCCAGCAGCTTATCGACTAGCGGGTTATACGAGCAGTACTTC

D: .
J: TRBJ1-5
size: few
V: TRBV27
CDR3: CASRPAGPSNQPQHF
DNA: TGTGCCAGCAGGCCAGCGGGGCCGAGCAATCAGCCCCAGCATTTT

D: .
J: TRBJ2-5
size: .
V: TRBV28
CDR3: CASTAIGETQYF
DNA: TGTGCCAGCACAGCTATCGGGGAGACCCAGTACTTC

D: TRBD1
J: TRBJ2-1
size: .
V: TRBV7-2
CDR3: CASTFTGGAYNEQFF
DNA: TGTGCCAGCACCTTCACAGGGGGCGCCTACAATGAGCAGTTCTTC

D: .
J: TRBJ2-5
size: .
V: TRBV7-3
CDR3: CASSLNREETQYF
DNA: TGTGCCAGCAGCTTAAATCGAGAAGAGACCCAGTACTTC

D: .
J: TRBJ2-1
size: .
V: TRBV27
CDR3: CASSLGVGSYNEQFF
DNA: TGTGCCAGCAGTTTGGGCGTAGGCTCCTACAATGAGCAGTTCTTC

D: TRBD1
J: TRBJ1-1
size: few
V: TRBV13
CDR3: CASSSKRQGMNTEAFF
DNA: TGTGCCAGCAGCTCTAAGAGACAGGGGATGAACACTGAAGCTTTCTTT

D: .
J: TRBJ1-2
size: .
V: TRBV11-2
CDR3: CASSLSTTWAGYTF
DNA: TGTGCCAGCAGCTTAAGTACCACCTGGGCGGGCTACACCTTC

D: .
J: TRBJ2-7
size: .
V: TRBV7-9
CDR3: CASSGRDQSYEQYF
DNA: TGTGCCAGCAGCGGGCGGGATCAGTCCTACGAGCAGTACTTC

D: .
J: TRBJ2-7
size: .
V: TRBV4-1
CDR3: CASSPREGLYEQYF
DNA: TGCGCCAGCAGCCCGCGGGAAGGGCTCTACGAGCAGTACTTC

D: .
J: TRBJ1-5
size: once
V: TRBV19
CDR3: CASSTQYSNQPQHF
DNA: TGTGCCAGTAGTACTCAGTATAGCAATCAGCCCCAGCATTTT

D: TRBD2
J: TRBJ2-2
size: few
V: TRBV7-3
CDR3: CASSLYPPQGGALSGELFF
DNA: TGTGCCAGCAGCTTATACCCCCCCCAGGGAGGGGCTTTGAGCGGGGAGCTGTTTTTT

D: TRBD2
J: TRBJ2-7
size: once
V: TRBV5-1
CDR3: CASSFTSGANYEQYF
DNA: TGCGCCAGCAGCTTTACTAGCGGAGCCAATTACGAGCAGTACTTC

D: .
J: TRBJ2-2
size: .
V: TRBV6-5
CDR3: CASRSPTGNTGELFF
DNA: TGTGCCAGCAGAAGCCCCACAGGGAACACCGGGGAGCTGTTTTTT

D: TRBD2
J: TRBJ2-7
size: .
V: TRBV11-2
CDR3: CASSPGGPEQYF
DNA: TGTGCCAGCAGCCCGGGGGGGCCCGAGCAGTACTTC

D: .
J: TRBJ2-3
size: .
V: TRBV29-1
CDR3: CSVTGGVNTQYF
DNA: TGCAGCGTAACAGGGGGGGTAAATACGCAGTATTTT

D: .
J: TRBJ2-7
size: once
V: TRBV5-1
CDR3: CASSLGRDEQYF
DNA: TGCGCCAGCAGCTTGGGCAGGGATGAGCAGTACTTC

D: TRBD1
J: TRBJ1-4
size: .
V: TRBV6-5
CDR3: CASSSPTGGPIEKLFF
DNA: TGTGCCAGCAGTTCTCCGACAGGGGGGCCGATTGAAAAACTGTTTTTT

D: .
J: TRBJ1-3
size: few
V: TRBV6-1
CDR3: CASSVGRRGLLGNTIYF
DNA: TGTGCCAGCAGTGTCGGGCGTCGGGGTTTGTTGGGAAACACCATATATTTT

D: .
J: TRBJ1-1
size: .
V: TRBV30
CDR3: CAWRADRRTEAFF
DNA: TGTGCCTGGAGGGCCGACAGAAGAACTGAAGCTTTCTTT

D: .
J: TRBJ1-2
size: .
V: TRBV7-9
CDR3: CASSLESGTGWGYTF
DNA: TGTGCCAGCAGCTTAGAATCGGGTACAGGGTGGGGCTACACCTTC

D: .
J: TRBJ1-2
size: .
V: TRBV28
CDR3: CASSGTDGYTF
DNA: TGTGCCAGCAGTGGGACTGATGGCTACACCTTC

D: .
J: TRBJ2-2
size: .
V: TRBV15
CDR3: CATSRRDSGTGELFF
DNA: TGTGCCACCAGCAGGAGAGACAGCGGGACCGGGGAGCTGTTTTTT

D: .
J: TRBJ2-1
size: .
V: TRBV19
CDR3: CASSTLTGKGSYNEQFF
DNA: TGTGCCAGTAGTACCTTAACAGGGAAGGGGTCCTACAATGAGCAGTTCTTC

D: TRBD1
J: TRBJ2-7
size: .
V: TRBV6-1
CDR3: CASKQGVGYEQYF
DNA: TGTGCCAGCAAACAGGGGGTCGGCTACGAGCAGTACTTC

D: .
J: TRBJ2-5
size: .
V: TRBV9
CDR3: CASSVRRGGHQETQYF
DNA: TGTGCCAGCAGCGTTAGAAGGGGGGGCCACCAAGAGACCCAGTACTTC

D: TRBD1
J: TRBJ2-5
size: .
V: TRBV2
CDR3: CASKGQGLETQYF
DNA: TGTGCCAGCAAGGGACAGGGACTAGAGACCCAGTACTTC

D: .
J: TRBJ2-2
size: .
V: TRBV19
CDR3: CASSIYRVDTGELFF
DNA: TGTGCCAGTAGTATTTACAGGGTGGACACCGGGGAGCTGTTTTTT

D: TRBD1
J: TRBJ2-7
size: few
V: TRBV7-7
CDR3: CASSLDRAGEQYF
DNA: TGTGCTAGCAGCCTAGACAGGGCGGGCGAGCAGTACTTC

D: .
J: TRBJ2-5
size: .
V: TRBV5-1
CDR3: CASSLARRETQYF
DNA: TGCGCCAGCAGCTTGGCTCGGAGAGAGACCCAGTACTTC

D: TRBD1
J: TRBJ1-2
size: .
V: TRBV29-1
CDR3: CSVDVDRAGGYTF
DNA: TGCAGCGTTGACGTAGACAGGGCAGGTGGCTACACCTTC

D: .
J: TRBJ1-4
size: .
V: TRBV6-6
CDR3: CASRRTDNEKLFF
DNA: TGTGCCAGCAGACGAACAGATAATGAAAAACTGTTTTTT

D: .
J: TRBJ1-4
size: .
V: TRBV6-5
CDR3: CASSYSGNRNEKLFF
DNA: TGTGCCAGCAGTTACTCTGGGAACAGGAATGAAAAACTGTTTTTT

D: TRBD1
J: TRBJ2-1
size: few
V: TRBV27
CDR3: CASSRDRPYNEQFF
DNA: TGTGCCAGCAGTAGGGACAGACCCTACAATGAGCAGTTCTTC

D: TRBD1
J: TRBJ2-1
size: .
V: TRBV7-2
CDR3: CASSSRQGERGNEQFF
DNA: TGTGCCAGCAGCTCGCGACAGGGGGAAAGGGGTAATGAGCAGTTCTTC

D: .
J: TRBJ1-3
size: few
V: TRBV10-3
CDR3: CAISESALGGNTIYF
DNA: TGTGCCATCAGTGAGTCTGCCCTGGGCGGAAACACCATATATTTT